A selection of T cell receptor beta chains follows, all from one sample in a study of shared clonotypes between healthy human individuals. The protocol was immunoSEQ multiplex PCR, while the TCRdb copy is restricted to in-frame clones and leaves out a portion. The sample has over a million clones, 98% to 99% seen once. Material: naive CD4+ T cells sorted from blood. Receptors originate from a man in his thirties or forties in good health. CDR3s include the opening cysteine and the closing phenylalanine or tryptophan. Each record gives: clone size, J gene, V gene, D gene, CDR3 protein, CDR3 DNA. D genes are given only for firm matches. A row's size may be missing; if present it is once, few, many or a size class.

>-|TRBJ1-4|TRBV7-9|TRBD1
CASSLGGGAREKLFF
TGTGCCAGCAGCTTAGGAGGGGGCGCCAGGGAAAAACTGTTTTTT
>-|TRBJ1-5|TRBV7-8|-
CASSRPGGITQPQHF
TGTGCCAGCAGCCGCCCCGGGGGTATTACTCAGCCCCAGCATTTT
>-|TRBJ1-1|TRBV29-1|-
CSGRLAQPYTEAFF
TGCAGCGGACGGCTTGCCCAACCTTACACTGAAGCTTTCTTT
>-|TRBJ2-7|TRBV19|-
CASSIGGSLFYEQYF
TGTGCCAGTAGTATAGGGGGGAGCCTCTTCTACGAGCAGTACTTC
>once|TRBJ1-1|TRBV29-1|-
CSVATVNTEAFF
TGCAGCGTGGCTACAGTGAACACTGAAGCTTTCTTT
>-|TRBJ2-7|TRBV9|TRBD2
CASSVEGLAGALGSYEQYF
TGTGCCAGCAGCGTAGAAGGTCTAGCGGGAGCCCTAGGCTCCTACGAGCAGTACTTC
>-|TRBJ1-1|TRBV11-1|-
CASSLEMGRGNTEAFF
TGTGCCAGCAGCTTAGAAATGGGCAGGGGGAACACTGAAGCTTTCTTT
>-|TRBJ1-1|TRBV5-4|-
CASSLAQVNTEAFF
TGTGCCAGCAGCTTGGCACAGGTGAACACTGAAGCTTTCTTT
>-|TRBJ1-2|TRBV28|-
CASSPASQGDYGYTF
TGTGCCAGCAGTCCCGCAAGTCAAGGCGACTATGGCTACACCTTC
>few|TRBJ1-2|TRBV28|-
CASTLGRFYGYTF
TGTGCCAGCACCCTGGGGAGGTTCTATGGCTACACCTTC
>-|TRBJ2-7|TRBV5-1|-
CASSLDGFGEQYF
TGCGCCAGCAGCTTGGACGGTTTTGGTGAGCAGTACTTC
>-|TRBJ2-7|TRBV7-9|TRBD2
CASSLLGEGPYEQYF
TGTGCCAGCAGCCTCTTGGGGGAGGGCCCCTACGAGCAGTACTTC
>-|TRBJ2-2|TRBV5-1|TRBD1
CASLGTGNTGELFF
TGCGCCAGCCTAGGGACAGGGAACACCGGGGAGCTGTTTTTT